This TCR beta chain was observed in a study of blood T cell repertoires in COVID-19 (dated by TCRdb to the early 2020s). As for the study more broadly: Samples covering the acute and convalescent phases of COVID-19 were provided by collaborators in the United States, Italy and Spain. The material from the prospective study consisted of cDNA or gDNA derived from T cells, B-cell-depleted T cells, or PBMCs. Subjects who had been exposed to COVID-19, were actively infected with it, or had recovered from it provided the deeply sampled blood TCRbeta repertoires that made up the dataset. The repertoires were released in a freely available public database meant as a resource for research on the immune response to SARS-CoV-2. Samples came from the ongoing ImmuneRACE study (first 160 participants) plus 1,254 subjects from 6 global collaborators. The sample metadata nearly always contained a de-identified subject ID, COVID-19 status, age in years and sex. Where available, HLA class I and class II types were obtained from metadata supplied by the sample provider rather than from assay-based typing. On the study overall, not on this receptor specifically: The quantity of clinical and demographic metadata differed by source and by participant and was supplied without curation.

On this clone: Its antigen is not yet known. No per-base quality is available; no much larger clone lies one base away.

Relative to germline, V is 3 bases shorter and J is 2 bases shorter, with 8 bases between their ends. The CDR3, from cysteine to phenylalanine, totals 15 residues. Here the CDR3 DNA is all that survives: 45 bases in frame from base 1. The germline V gene supplies CDR1 MDHEN and CDR2 SYDVKM. TCRbeta CDR3 regions were amplified from genomic DNA by means of the immunoSEQ Assay, a bias-controlled multiplex PCR. On the study's bioinformatics: Nucleated cell counts per sample were estimated from amplification of reference gene primers within the assay. To quantify the absolute abundance of each unique TCRbeta CDR3 rearrangement, sequence reads were collapsed and filtered. Productive Simpson clonality was computed per sample as the square root of Simpson's diversity index over productive rearrangements. TCRdb took over this immuneACCESS table, retaining in-frame rearrangements with V and J assigned. Such tables are incomplete; in checked studies, under half of the missing clones stem from an unresolved V gene, and the remainder is unexplained. The DNA gave D and trimming, while V, J and clone size come from that table. Recorded for this sample are roughly 130,000 clones; over 70% of them occurred a single time. Roughly a tenth of the sample is in the top ten clones.

Collaborating institutions collected whole blood in K2EDTA tubes following their own protocols. Collaborator samples were shipped for TCRbeta analysis as frozen whole blood, isolated PBMCs, or DNA extracted from either sample type. Rearrangement joined TRBV28 to TRBJ2-6, with the D gene not confidently named. The sequenced sample was peripheral blood. This receptor was taken from a man between 60 and 75 years old with active or convalescent COVID-19. DNA sequence: TGTGCCAGCAGTTTTTCGGGTGCTGGGGCCAACGTCCTGACTTTC. It codes for CASSFSGAGANVLTF.